The rows below give T cell receptor beta chains drawn from one sample of a study of long-term antiretroviral therapy in people with HIV. The assay was immunoSEQ multiplex PCR, and TCRdb's table has in-frame clones only and misses some. The sample has approximately 12,000 clones, roughly 80% seen once. The sample consisted of unsorted PBMCs, taken just over 8 years after starting antiretroviral therapy. The source of these receptors is a man in his fifties with HIV. CDR3s leave out the opening cysteine and the closing phenylalanine or tryptophan. D genes are given only for firm matches.

v_gene	j_gene	d_gene	CDR3aa
TRBV28	TRBJ2-3	NA	ASSLYPGADTQY
TRBV19	TRBJ1-1	NA	ASSFPGGMTEAF
TRBV18	TRBJ2-7	TRBD1	ASSQSQGADEQY
TRBV27	TRBJ2-4	TRBD2	ASMGGARIQY
TRBV30	TRBJ1-1	TRBD1	ALLQGLNTEAF
TRBV10-3	TRBJ2-2	NA	AIKQGGGELF
TRBV5-1	TRBJ1-1	TRBD1	ASSKGQLNTEAF
TRBV7-2	TRBJ1-1	TRBD1	ASSLIAGGTTEAF
TRBV4-1	TRBJ1-5	NA	ASSQYGDVNQPQH
TRBV5-4	TRBJ2-1	NA	ASSPWAGSQSEQF
TRBV5-5	TRBJ2-7	TRBD1	ASSLRQGYYEQY
TRBV5-1	TRBJ1-4	NA	ASSLDALRIGNEKLF
TRBV5-6	TRBJ2-7	NA	ASSFSPRDLETYEQY
TRBV10-3	TRBJ1-2	NA	ATESNYGYT
TRBV29-1	TRBJ2-1	TRBD2	SVSGGSSYNEQF
TRBV6-6	TRBJ1-1	TRBD1	ASSYGDSEAF
TRBV11-2	TRBJ2-7	NA	ASSLTGGPAYEQY
TRBV30	TRBJ1-2	TRBD1	AHLSGTGTDYGYT
TRBV30	TRBJ2-5	TRBD2	AWRGGTSGLQETQY
TRBV4-1	TRBJ1-4	TRBD1	ASSQEGQVATATNEKLF
TRBV4-1	TRBJ1-1	NA	ASSPLTGPEAF
TRBV10-1	TRBJ2-7	TRBD1	ASSAQTGVPYEQY
TRBV12-5	TRBJ2-7	NA	ASGSGNTYEQY
TRBV2	TRBJ1-5	NA	ASNKGVNQPQH
TRBV7-3	TRBJ2-1	TRBD1	ASSWGQGIYNEQF
TRBV19	TRBJ2-1	TRBD1	ASSIGTGSYNEQF
TRBV5-4	TRBJ1-5	NA	ASSVGNQPQH
TRBV7-9	TRBJ2-1	NA	ASSGEGENYNEQF
TRBV7-8	TRBJ1-2	TRBD1	ASSLGGQFTYGYT
TRBV2	TRBJ1-2	NA	ASSEAQMLPYT
TRBV5-1	TRBJ2-1	TRBD2	ASSFAAGGLGEQF
TRBV7-9	TRBJ2-7	TRBD1	ASTKLGQGAIYEQY
TRBV14	TRBJ2-7	TRBD1	ASSPWTGNYEQY
TRBV7-9	TRBJ2-3	NA	ASSPPAPDTQY
TRBV20-1	TRBJ2-1	NA	SAPTKEQF
TRBV4-2	TRBJ2-7	NA	ASSQDFGTSSYEQY
TRBV7-8	TRBJ2-1	TRBD2	ASSQGLAGGNEQF
TRBV6-1	TRBJ2-3	TRBD2	ASSGRLAGGIDTQY
TRBV27	TRBJ2-1	NA	ASSFTGNTYNEQF
TRBV4-1	TRBJ1-2	NA	ASSQGLRGKNYGYT
TRBV12-5	TRBJ1-2	NA	ASGLAGRSYGYT